These T cell receptor beta chains were read from a single sample in a study of cytomegalovirus exposure and HLA in healthy donors. Assay used: immunoSEQ multiplex PCR; TCRdb lists only in-frame clones, some missing. The sample includes more than 250,000 clones, just over 85% of them seen just once. The sample comprised PBMCs. Receptors originate from a young woman in good health and CMV-seronegative. Each CDR3 is given with its conserved first and last residue. Fields, in order: V gene, J gene, D gene, clone size, CDR3 protein, CDR3 DNA. The D gene is left open where the match is weak. Clone size is not always given. Where it is, it says once, few, many or a class for expanded clones.

TRBV4-3	TRBJ1-1	NA	NA	CASSQDLGPNTEAFF	TGCGCCAGCAGCCAAGATTTGGGGCCGAACACTGAAGCTTTCTTT
TRBV15	TRBJ2-5	NA	once	CATSIRVGGLGETQYF	TGTGCCACCAGCATACGGGTTGGGGGCTTGGGGGAGACCCAGTACTTC
TRBV11-2	TRBJ1-2	NA	NA	CASSTLHRDPYGYTF	TGTGCCAGCAGCACACTCCACAGGGATCCCTATGGCTACACCTTC
TRBV2	TRBJ2-1	NA	NA	CASSEAQRGEQFF	TGTGCCAGCAGTGAAGCCCAGCGTGGTGAGCAGTTCTTC
TRBV27	TRBJ2-7	TRBD1	NA	CASSLLGQTPYF	TGTGCCAGCAGTTTATTGGGACAGACGCCGTACTTC
TRBV7-9	TRBJ1-3	NA	NA	CASSLGQTFSGNTIYF	TGTGCCAGCAGCTTAGGACAGACCTTCTCTGGAAACACCATATATTTT
TRBV9	TRBJ2-7	NA	NA	CASSVGWGDYEQYF	TGTGCCAGCAGCGTAGGGTGGGGGGACTACGAGCAGTACTTC
TRBV9	TRBJ2-7	NA	NA	CASSVGGPHSYEQYF	TGTGCCAGCAGCGTAGGGGGCCCCCACTCCTACGAGCAGTACTTC
TRBV28	TRBJ2-5	NA	NA	CASSTRSSVETQYF	TGTGCCAGCAGTACCCGGTCGAGTGTAGAGACCCAGTACTTC
TRBV18	TRBJ1-1	TRBD1	NA	CASSLDRDGTEAFF	TGTGCCAGCTCACTGGACAGGGATGGCACTGAAGCTTTCTTT
TRBV28	TRBJ2-7	NA	NA	CAITGRGSYEQYF	TGTGCCATCACAGGGAGAGGGTCCTACGAGCAGTACTTC
TRBV7-9	TRBJ1-2	NA	once	CASSLGGGPMRDGYTF	TGTGCCAGCAGCCTCGGGGGGGGGCCCATGAGGGATGGCTACACCTTC
TRBV6-5	TRBJ2-1	NA	NA	CASSYWGESNEQFF	TGTGCCAGCAGTTACTGGGGAGAGTCCAATGAGCAGTTCTTC
TRBV5-1	TRBJ2-3	TRBD1	NA	CASTFGDRATDTQYF	TGCGCCAGCACTTTCGGAGACAGGGCCACAGATACGCAGTATTTT
TRBV6-6	TRBJ2-1	NA	NA	CASSDGWDSNNEQFF	TGTGCCAGCAGTGACGGGTGGGACTCCAACAATGAGCAGTTCTTC
TRBV27	TRBJ2-2	NA	NA	CASSLTRTAGELFF	TGTGCCAGCAGCCTTACCCGGACTGCCGGGGAGCTGTTTTTT
TRBV5-1	TRBJ1-2	NA	NA	CAALTRGTHEPGYTF	TGCGCCGCCCTCACCCGTGGGACTCACGAACCGGGCTACACCTTC
TRBV10-3	TRBJ2-7	TRBD1	NA	CATGQATGYEQYF	TGTGCCACCGGACAGGCGACGGGGTACGAGCAGTACTTC
TRBV7-9	TRBJ2-1	TRBD2	NA	CASSLVERDYNEQFF	TGTGCCAGCAGCTTAGTGGAGCGGGATTACAATGAGCAGTTCTTC
TRBV4-2	TRBJ1-2	NA	few	CASSNDRILWGYTF	TGTGCCAGCAGCAACGACAGGATCCTATGGGGCTACACCTTC
TRBV6-5	TRBJ2-7	TRBD2	NA	CASSIAGGTYEQYF	TGTGCCAGCAGTATAGCGGGAGGGACCTACGAGCAGTACTTC
TRBV6-1	TRBJ1-4	NA	many	CASSDIRATNEKLFF	TGTGCCAGCAGTGACATCAGGGCAACTAATGAAAAACTGTTTTTT
TRBV5-5	TRBJ1-5	NA	NA	CASSPRGLNQPQHF	TGTGCCAGCAGTCCTAGGGGCTTGAATCAGCCCCAGCATTTT
TRBV28	TRBJ2-7	TRBD2	once	CASSPSRTSGYEQYF	TGTGCCAGCAGTCCGAGCCGGACTAGCGGCTACGAGCAGTACTTC